Listed below are T cell receptor beta chains from one sample, sequenced in a study of response to subunit inactivated influenza vaccine. MiXCR, run by TCRdb on the RT-PCR reads, gives a single entry per CDR3 protein. The sample has approximately 530,000 distinct CDR3 sequences; approximately 13% are singletons. The material sequenced was PBMCs from blood, taken 45 days after vaccination. The receptors shown here come from a man over 45 who received an inactivated influenza vaccine. Each CDR3 is given with its conserved first and last residue. A D gene is named only where the DNA matches it firmly. Not every row has a clone size; where given, it reads once, few, many or a size class.

DNA | CDR3 | J | D | size | length | V
TGTGCCAGCAGTTTAGGGGGTCCGGGAGGTTACACCTGGGAGCTGTTTTTT | CASSLGGPGGYTWELFF | TRBJ2-2 | TRBD2 | - | 17 | TRBV27
TGTGCCAGCAGCTTTTATCCTAGCGGGGGAGAGACCCAGTACTTC | CASSFYPSGGETQYF | TRBJ2-5 | TRBD2 | few | 15 | TRBV7-2
TGCGCCAGCAGCCACCTGGCCGGGACAGTGAGGAACATTCAGTACTTC | CASSHLAGTVRNIQYF | TRBJ2-4 | TRBD1 | few | 16 | TRBV4-1
TGCGCCAGCAGCCCCCCCGGACAGGTTCTCGAGCAGTACTTC | CASSPPGQVLEQYF | TRBJ2-7 | TRBD1 | many | 14 | TRBV5-1
TGTGCCGCGACCCGGGAGGGGGCCGACACCGGGGAGCTGTTTTTT | CAATREGADTGELFF | TRBJ2-2 | - | many | 15 | TRBV12-3/TRBV12-4
TGTGCCAGCTTTGGGGACCGGGTCGAAAACTATGGCTACACCTTC | CASFGDRVENYGYTF | TRBJ1-2 | - | many | 15 | TRBV7-9
TGTGCCAGCAGGACGTCGGGACAACTAAACACTGAAGCTTTCTTT | CASRTSGQLNTEAFF | TRBJ1-1 | - | - | 15 | TRBV6-1
TGTGCCAGCAGCCCCCGTGGGGAGCAAGAGACCCAGTACTTC | CASSPRGEQETQYF | TRBJ2-5 | - | many | 14 | TRBV4-2
TGTGCCAGCAGTGCGCGGGGTCGGGCCGGGGAGCTGTTTTTT | CASSARGRAGELFF | TRBJ2-2 | - | - | 14 | TRBV6-1
TGTGCCAGCAGTTTAGGCCTCAATCAGCCCCAGCATTTT | CASSLGLNQPQHF | TRBJ1-5 | - | many | 13 | TRBV12-3/TRBV12-4
TGCGCCAGCAGCCAAGATCTCGGGACTGGGACAGATACGCAGTATTTT | CASSQDLGTGTDTQYF | TRBJ2-3 | - | few | 16 | TRBV4-3
TGTGCCAGCAGTTACGGGGGGACAGCTCTAAGCTCCTACAATGAGCAGTTCTTC | CASSYGGTALSSYNEQFF | TRBJ2-1 | - | few | 18 | TRBV6-2/TRBV6-3
TGTGCCAGCAGTCCCATTAGGTTTATTGGATCTGGGGCCAACGTCCTGACTTTC | CASSPIRFIGSGANVLTF | TRBJ2-6 | - | - | 18 | TRBV6-1
TGTGCCACCAGCAGAGAAAAGGGGTACGAGACCCAGTACTTC | CATSREKGYETQYF | TRBJ2-5 | - | - | 14 | TRBV15
TGTGCCAGCAAAGCCCCGGGACAGGGGTCCGGGGAGCTGTTTTTT | CASKAPGQGSGELFF | TRBJ2-2 | TRBD1 | - | 15 | TRBV6-2/TRBV6-3
TGTGCCAGCAGCACCGTCGACAGCCCCTACAATGAGCAGTTCTTC | CASSTVDSPYNEQFF | TRBJ2-1 | - | - | 15 | TRBV7-9
TGCAGTGCTAGAACACAGGGACTAGCGGGGTCCACAGATACGCAGTATTTT | CSARTQGLAGSTDTQYF | TRBJ2-3 | TRBD2 | many | 17 | TRBV20-1
TGCGCCAGCAGCTCGACTAGCGATTACGAGCAGTACTTC | CASSSTSDYEQYF | TRBJ2-7 | TRBD2 | many | 13 | TRBV5-1
TGCGCCAGCAGCACAGGGACAGGGAAATTCTACGAGCAGTACTTC | CASSTGTGKFYEQYF | TRBJ2-7 | TRBD1 | few | 15 | TRBV4-3
TGTGCCACCAGTGATTCCCGGGGAGGTAACAATGAGCAGTTCTTC | CATSDSRGGNNEQFF | TRBJ2-1 | - | few | 15 | TRBV24-1